The subject of this entry is one T cell receptor beta chain. Its target is unknown. V lost 3 bases and J lost 7, with 12 bases in between. The length of the CDR3 is 14 residues. Germline CDR1 reads MGHDK; CDR2 reads SYGVNS. The data are from a study of T cell responses to AZD1222 COVID-19 vaccine. Study-level points and caveats: CD4 TCRs associated with vaccination spanned spike, dominating at 160-218 and 743-854. With two AZD1222 doses given, Spike-specific TCR breadth and depth both rose. Females made up more of the donors, who were largely white British, and clonal diversity may have come out too low.

Libraries were prepared by immunoSEQ multiplex PCR; TCRdb keeps only in-frame clonotypes and omits some of them. Here the sample spans tens of thousands of clones, about 90% being singletons. The chain combines TRBV25-1 with TRBJ1-4; no definite D call. The source was peripheral blood, collected on day 0 of MenACWY control vaccination. The sequence came from an adult in good health. CDR3 coding DNA: TGTGCCAGCAGTGAGCCAGGTGGCGGTGAAAAACTGTTTTTT. Residues: CASSEPGGGEKLFF.